This TCR beta chain was documented in a study of blood T cell repertoires in COVID-19. Trimming took 6 bases from V and 6 from J; bases not matched to a gene: 7. Germline V CDR1 and CDR2: LNHDA, SQIVND (reference sequence). This CDR3 comprises 13 residues. Per the original data handling: Estimation of nucleated cell counts relied on the amplification of reference gene primers. Produced via immunoSEQ multiplex PCR; TCRdb's table is partial and in-frame only. The V and J calls and the clone size are those of that table, but D and trimming were determined from the DNA. Of about 300,000 clones listed, around nine tenths are singletons. This clone was observed once. Participant-given clinical history determined each cohort assignment.

The gene calls are TRBV19 and TRBJ2-5; the match to TRBD2 covers 7 bases. This receptor was obtained from a woman aged 45-65 years who had been exposed to COVID-19. What was sequenced was PBMCs or T cells enriched from blood (not recorded which). In DNA, the CDR3 is TGTGCCAGTAGCGTGGGGGGGGAGAAGACCCAGTACTTC. Amino acid sequence: CASSVGGEKTQYF.